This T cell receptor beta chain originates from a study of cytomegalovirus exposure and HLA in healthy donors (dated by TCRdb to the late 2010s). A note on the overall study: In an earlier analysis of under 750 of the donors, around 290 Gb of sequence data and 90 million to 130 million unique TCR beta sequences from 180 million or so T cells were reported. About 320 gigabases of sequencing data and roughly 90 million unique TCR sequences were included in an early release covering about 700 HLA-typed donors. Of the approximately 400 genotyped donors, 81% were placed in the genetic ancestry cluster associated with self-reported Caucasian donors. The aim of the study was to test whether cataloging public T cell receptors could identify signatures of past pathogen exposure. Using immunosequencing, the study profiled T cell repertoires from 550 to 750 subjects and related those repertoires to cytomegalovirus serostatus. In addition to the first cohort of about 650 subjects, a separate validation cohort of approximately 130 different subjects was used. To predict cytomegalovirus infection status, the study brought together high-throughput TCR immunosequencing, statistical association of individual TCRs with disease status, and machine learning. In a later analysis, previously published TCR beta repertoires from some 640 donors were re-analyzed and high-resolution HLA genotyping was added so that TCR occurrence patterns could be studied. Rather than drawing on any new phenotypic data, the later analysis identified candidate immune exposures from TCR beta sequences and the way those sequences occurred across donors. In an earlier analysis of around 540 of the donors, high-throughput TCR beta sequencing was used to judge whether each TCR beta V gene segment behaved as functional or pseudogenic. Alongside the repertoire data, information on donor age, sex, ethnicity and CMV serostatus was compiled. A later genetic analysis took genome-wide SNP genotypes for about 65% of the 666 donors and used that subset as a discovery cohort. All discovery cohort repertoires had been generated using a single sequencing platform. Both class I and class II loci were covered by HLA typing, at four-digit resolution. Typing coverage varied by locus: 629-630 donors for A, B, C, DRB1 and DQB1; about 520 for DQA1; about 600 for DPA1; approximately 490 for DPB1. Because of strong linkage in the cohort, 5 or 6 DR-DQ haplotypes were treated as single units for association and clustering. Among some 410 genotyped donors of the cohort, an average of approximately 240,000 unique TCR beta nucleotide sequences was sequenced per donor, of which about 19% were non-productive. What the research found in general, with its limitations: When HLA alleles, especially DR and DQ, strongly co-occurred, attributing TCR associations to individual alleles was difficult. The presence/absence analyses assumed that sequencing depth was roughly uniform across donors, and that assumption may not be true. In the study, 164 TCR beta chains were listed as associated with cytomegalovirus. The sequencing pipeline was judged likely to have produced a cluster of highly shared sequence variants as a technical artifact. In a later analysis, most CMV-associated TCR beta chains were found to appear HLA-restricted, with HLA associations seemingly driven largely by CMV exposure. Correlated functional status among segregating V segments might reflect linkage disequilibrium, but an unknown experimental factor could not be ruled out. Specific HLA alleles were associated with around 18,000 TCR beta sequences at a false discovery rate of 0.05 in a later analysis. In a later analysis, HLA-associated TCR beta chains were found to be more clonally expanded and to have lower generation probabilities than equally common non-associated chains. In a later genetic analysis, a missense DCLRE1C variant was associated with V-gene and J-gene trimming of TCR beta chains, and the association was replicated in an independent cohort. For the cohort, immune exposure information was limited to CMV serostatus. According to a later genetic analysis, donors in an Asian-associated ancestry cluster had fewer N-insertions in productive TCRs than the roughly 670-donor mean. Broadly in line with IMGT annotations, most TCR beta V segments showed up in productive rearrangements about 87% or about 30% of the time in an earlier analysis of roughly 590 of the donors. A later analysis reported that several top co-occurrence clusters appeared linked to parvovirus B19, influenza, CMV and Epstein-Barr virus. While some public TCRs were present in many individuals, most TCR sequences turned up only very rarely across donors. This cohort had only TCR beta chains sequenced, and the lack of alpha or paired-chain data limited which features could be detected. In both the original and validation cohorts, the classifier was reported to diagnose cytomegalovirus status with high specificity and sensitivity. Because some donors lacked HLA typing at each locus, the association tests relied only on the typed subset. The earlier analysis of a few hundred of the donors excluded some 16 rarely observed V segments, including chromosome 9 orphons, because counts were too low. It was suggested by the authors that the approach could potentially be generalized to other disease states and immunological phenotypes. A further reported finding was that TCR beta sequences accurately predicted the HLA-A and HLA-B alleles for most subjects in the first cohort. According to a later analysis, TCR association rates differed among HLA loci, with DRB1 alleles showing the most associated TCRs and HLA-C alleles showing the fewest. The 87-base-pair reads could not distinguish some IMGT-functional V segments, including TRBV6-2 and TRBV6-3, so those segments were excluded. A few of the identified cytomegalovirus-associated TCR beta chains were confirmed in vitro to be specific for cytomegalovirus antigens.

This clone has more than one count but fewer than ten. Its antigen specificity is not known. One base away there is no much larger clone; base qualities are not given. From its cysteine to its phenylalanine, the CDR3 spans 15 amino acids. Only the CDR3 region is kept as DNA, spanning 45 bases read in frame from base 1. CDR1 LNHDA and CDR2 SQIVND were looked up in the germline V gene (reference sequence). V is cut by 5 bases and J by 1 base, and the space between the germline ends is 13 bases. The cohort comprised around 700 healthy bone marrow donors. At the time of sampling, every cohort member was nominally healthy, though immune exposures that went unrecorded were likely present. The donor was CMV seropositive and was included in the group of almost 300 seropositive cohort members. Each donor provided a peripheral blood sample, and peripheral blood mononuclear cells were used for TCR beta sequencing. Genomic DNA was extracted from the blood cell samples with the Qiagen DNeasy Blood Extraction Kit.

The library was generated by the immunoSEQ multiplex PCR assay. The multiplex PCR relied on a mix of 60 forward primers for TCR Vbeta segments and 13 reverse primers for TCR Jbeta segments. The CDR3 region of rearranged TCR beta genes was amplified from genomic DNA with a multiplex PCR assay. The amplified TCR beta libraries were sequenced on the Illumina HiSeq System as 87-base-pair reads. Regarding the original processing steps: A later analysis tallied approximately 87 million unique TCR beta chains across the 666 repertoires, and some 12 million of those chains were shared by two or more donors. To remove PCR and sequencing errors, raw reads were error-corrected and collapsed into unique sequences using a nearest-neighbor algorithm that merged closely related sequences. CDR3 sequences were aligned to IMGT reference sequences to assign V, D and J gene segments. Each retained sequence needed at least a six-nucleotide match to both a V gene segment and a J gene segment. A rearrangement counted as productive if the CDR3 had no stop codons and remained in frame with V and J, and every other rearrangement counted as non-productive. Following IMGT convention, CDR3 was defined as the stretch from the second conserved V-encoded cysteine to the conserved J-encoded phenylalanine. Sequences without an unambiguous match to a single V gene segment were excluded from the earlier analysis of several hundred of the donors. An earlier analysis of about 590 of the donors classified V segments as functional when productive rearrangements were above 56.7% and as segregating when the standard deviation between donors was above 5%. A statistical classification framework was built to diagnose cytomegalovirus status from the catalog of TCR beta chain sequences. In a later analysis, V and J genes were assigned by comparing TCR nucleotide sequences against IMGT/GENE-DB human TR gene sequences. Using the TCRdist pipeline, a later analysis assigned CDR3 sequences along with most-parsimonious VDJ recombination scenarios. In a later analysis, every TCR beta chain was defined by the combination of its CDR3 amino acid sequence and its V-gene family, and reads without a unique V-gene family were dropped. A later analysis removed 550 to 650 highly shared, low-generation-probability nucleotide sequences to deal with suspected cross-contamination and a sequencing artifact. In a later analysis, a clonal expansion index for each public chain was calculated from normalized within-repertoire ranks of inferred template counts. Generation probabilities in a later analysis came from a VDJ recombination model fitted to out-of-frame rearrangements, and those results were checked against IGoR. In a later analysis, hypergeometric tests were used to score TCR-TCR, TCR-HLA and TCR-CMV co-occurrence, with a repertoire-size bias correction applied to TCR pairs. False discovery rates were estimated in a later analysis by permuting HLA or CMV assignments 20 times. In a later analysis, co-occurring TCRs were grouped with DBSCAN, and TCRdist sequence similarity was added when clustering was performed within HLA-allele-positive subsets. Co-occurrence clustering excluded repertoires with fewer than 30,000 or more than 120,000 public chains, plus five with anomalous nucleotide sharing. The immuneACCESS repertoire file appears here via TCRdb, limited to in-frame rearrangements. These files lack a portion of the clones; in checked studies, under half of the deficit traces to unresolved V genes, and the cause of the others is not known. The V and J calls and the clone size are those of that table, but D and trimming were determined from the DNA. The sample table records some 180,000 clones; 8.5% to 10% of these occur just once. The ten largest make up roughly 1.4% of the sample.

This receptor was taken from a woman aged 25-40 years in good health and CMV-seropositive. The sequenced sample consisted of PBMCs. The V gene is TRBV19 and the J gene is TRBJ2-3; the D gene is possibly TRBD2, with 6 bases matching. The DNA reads TGTGCCAGTAGTTCCCGGGGCGGGGGCACAGATACGCAGTATTTT. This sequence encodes CASSSRGGGTDTQYF.